This TCR beta chain stems from a study of blood T cells in healthy people across ages. Worth noting for this clonotype: Its antigen is unknown.

Study-wide findings and caveats: Estimates drawn from one million T cells were deemed to understate diversity. A greater number of naive CD4+ cells and higher diversity distinguished long-lived donors from aged donors. Possibly confounding the expanded clonotype changes was the fact that donor CMV status was unknown.

CDR1 and CDR2 (germline): MNHEY, SVGAGI. Losses at the gene ends were 10 bases for V and 9 bases for J; bases not matched to a gene: 15. The CDR3 extends over 14 amino acids. A J-beta primer mix and a sample-barcoded 5' primer were used in a second PCR of roughly 7 to 12 cycles. Each TCR beta cDNA got a 12-nucleotide random molecular identifier. One entry per CDR3 protein results from TCRdb running MiXCR on the 5' RACE reads. The data contain 600,000 or so distinct CDR3 sequences, less than 60% of them seen just once; the ten biggest clones take up approximately 23%. The origin of this receptor is a man older than 75 in good health. The gene calls are TRBV6-5 and TRBJ2-1, with 7 bases identical to TRBD2. The sample consisted of blood. CDR3 sequence reads: CANTKLVAGGEQFF. The CDR3 nucleotides read TGTGCCAACACCAAATTAGTAGCGGGCGGTGAGCAGTTCTTC.